This T cell receptor beta chain was recovered during a study of HIV-infected patients and healthy controls (dated 2014 in TCRdb). To note about this clonotype: Its antigen is unknown. No per-base quality is available; no much larger clone lies one base away.

The library was produced with 5' RACE. These reads were obtained on an Illumina MiSeq. TCRdb reran the public reads through fastp at Q25 and MiXCR, keeping productive beta chains. Each entry is one CDR3 protein sequence, shown with its most common DNA and genes. This sample comprises 15,000 to 20,000 distinct CDR3 sequences, about a sixth of them detected only once. The ten largest clones represent 24% of the sample. The specimen was CD8+ T cells from blood. This receptor was identified in a human donor in good health.

The CDR3 loop reads CASSQEYPLQTSGNTIYF. The nucleotide sequence is TGTGCCAGCAGCCAAGAGTACCCGCTTCAAACCTCTGGAAACACCATATATTTT. The sequence is built from TRBV3-1 and TRBJ1-3; the D gene cannot be resolved reliably. According to the germline V gene (reference sequence), CDR1 reads LGHDT and CDR2 reads YNNKEL. From cysteine to phenylalanine, the CDR3 is 18 amino acids long. The sequence is cut down to CDR3 DNA, 54 bases in frame from base 1. Trimming at the junction amounts to 0 bases on V and 0 bases on J, and the germline ends lie 15 bases apart.